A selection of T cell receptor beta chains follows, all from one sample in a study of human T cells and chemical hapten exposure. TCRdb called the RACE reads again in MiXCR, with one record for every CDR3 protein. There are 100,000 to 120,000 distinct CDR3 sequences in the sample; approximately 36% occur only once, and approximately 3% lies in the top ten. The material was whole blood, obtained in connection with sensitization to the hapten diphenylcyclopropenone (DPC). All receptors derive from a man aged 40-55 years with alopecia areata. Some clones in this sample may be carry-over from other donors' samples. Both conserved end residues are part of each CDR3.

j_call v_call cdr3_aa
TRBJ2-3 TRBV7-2 CASSLSGTSYSSTDTQYF
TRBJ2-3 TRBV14 CASSQYQGTDTQYF
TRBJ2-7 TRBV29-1 CSVGRTYEQYF
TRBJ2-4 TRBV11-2 CASSRGQGENIQYF
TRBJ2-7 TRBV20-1 CSAREVYEQYF
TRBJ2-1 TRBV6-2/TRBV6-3 CASRVYNEQFF
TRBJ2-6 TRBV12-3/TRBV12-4 CASSYQGSGANVLTF
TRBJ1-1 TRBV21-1 CASNKQGGGQDMNTEAFF
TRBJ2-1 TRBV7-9 CASSLAPGLSSYNEQFF
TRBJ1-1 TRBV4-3 CASSPIPMRTEAFF